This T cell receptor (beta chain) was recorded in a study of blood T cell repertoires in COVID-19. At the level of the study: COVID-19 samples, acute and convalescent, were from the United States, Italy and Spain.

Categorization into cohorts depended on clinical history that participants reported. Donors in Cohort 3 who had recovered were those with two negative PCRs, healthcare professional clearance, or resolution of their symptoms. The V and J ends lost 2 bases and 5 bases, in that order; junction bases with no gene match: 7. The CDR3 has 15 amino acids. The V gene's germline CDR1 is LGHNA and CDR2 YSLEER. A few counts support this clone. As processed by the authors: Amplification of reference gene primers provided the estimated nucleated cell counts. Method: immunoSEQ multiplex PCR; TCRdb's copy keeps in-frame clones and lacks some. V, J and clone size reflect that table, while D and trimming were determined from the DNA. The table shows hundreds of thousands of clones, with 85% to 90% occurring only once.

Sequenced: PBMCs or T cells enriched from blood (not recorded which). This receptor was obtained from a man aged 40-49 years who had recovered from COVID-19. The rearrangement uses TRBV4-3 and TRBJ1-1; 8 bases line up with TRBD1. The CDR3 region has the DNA TGCGCCAGCAGCCAAACCCGACAGGGGCTGACTGAAGCTTTCTTT. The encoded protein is CASSQTRQGLTEAFF.